Each of the 21 T cell receptor beta chains below was sequenced from the same sample in a study of cytomegalovirus exposure and HLA in healthy donors. PCR amplification relied on 60 Vbeta primers (plus 13 Jbeta primers). Profiled with immunoSEQ multiplex PCR; TCRdb holds only in-frame clones, not every one. The sample gives around 300,000 clones, around two thirds of which show up once; approximately 2.5% is in the top ten. The specimen sequenced was PBMCs. The source is a female donor in good health and CMV-seronegative.

This clone was seen a single time. The CDR3 reads CASSPRRTGSNEKLFF. CDR3 nucleotides: TGTGCCAGCTCACCCAGGAGGACAGGGTCTAATGAAAAACTGTTTTTT. The chain joins TRBV18 to TRBJ1-4, with 8 bases lining up with TRBD1. CDR3 length equals 16 residues. Germline lookup yields CDR1 KGHSH and CDR2 LQKENI. The trim removed 3 bases at V and 3 bases at J, leaving 6 bases unmatched.

This chain joins TRBV30 and TRBJ2-5; TRBD1 aligns across 8 bases. With the DNA end fitting TRBJ2-7 better, the J assignment may be wrong. This CDR3 region has 13 residues. Germline CDR1 reads GTSNPN; CDR2 reads SVGIG (reference sequence). The CDR3 here is CAWSLQGAGEQYF. The CDR3, as DNA: TGTGCCTGGAGTCTTCAGGGGGCCGGCGAGCAGTACTTC.

This clone was seen once. This sequence joins TRBV5-5 and TRBJ2-1; TRBD2 aligns across 8 bases. The CDR3 is made up of 17 amino acids. The germline V gene encodes CDR1 SGHKS and CDR2 YYEKEE (reference sequence). J lost 7 bases, V lost 0 bases, and 12 bases had no gene match. CDR3 coding DNA: TGTGCCAGCAGCTTGGTGGCGGGGGGCCTAGCTCGGAATGAGCAGTTCTTC. It is translated as CASSLVAGGLARNEQFF.

This clone has just one count. This chain links TRBV5-1 with TRBJ2-1, with 13 bases fitting TRBD2. J was trimmed by 6 bases and V by 4 bases; bases with no gene match: 7. Germline lookup yields CDR1 SGHRS and CDR2 YFSETQ. The CDR3 extends over 16 amino acids. The CDR3 nucleotides read TGCGCCAGCAGCCCCGGACTAGCGGGAGATTTCAATGAGCAGTTCTTC. Translation: CASSPGLAGDFNEQFF.

This chain joins TRBV2 and TRBJ2-6; possibly TRBD2 for D (6 bases). The V and J ends lost 8 bases and 0 bases respectively, with 14 bases between them. The CDR3 contains 16 residues. Looked up from germline, CDR1 is SNHLY and CDR2 is FYNNEI. In nucleotides, the CDR3 is TGTGCCAGCGGAGGGGATACTGTCTCTGGGGCCAACGTCCTGACTTTC. It specifies CASGGDTVSGANVLTF.

The genes are TRBV6-5 and TRBJ2-1, with 10 bases matching TRBD2. V trimming: 4 bases; J trimming: 0 bases; junction bases outside the gene matches: 0. Germline V gene data show CDR1 as MNHEY and CDR2 as SVGAGI. The CDR3 runs 15 residues. The CDR3, as DNA: TGTGCCAGCAGTTCTAGCGGGAGCTCCTACAATGAGCAGTTCTTC. Protein product: CASSSSGSSYNEQFF.

This sequence joins TRBV20-1 and TRBJ1-1; D remains ambiguous. Per the germline V gene, CDR1 is DFQATT and CDR2 is SNEGSKA (reference sequence). V was shortened by 7 bases and J by 6 bases, with 3 bases between the two germline ends. The CDR3 runs 8 residues. This CDR3 is CSVAEAFF. CDR3 in DNA: TGCAGTGTCGCTGAAGCTTTCTTT.

This sequence joins TRBV27 and TRBJ1-6; D not certain. Trimming cost V 10 bases and J 2 bases, with 12 bases left between them. This CDR3 has 14 amino acids. Germline CDR1 MNHEY, CDR2 SMNVEV (reference sequence). CDR3 amino acids: CATSTGTYNSPLHF. CDR3 sequence (DNA): TGTGCCACCTCCACCGGGACCTATAATTCACCCCTCCACTTT.

The rearrangement links TRBV1 to TRBJ2-7; TRBD1 reflects the table's D call only, with no check against the DNA. TRBV1 represents a pseudogene. The CDR3 loop spans 14 amino acids. CDR3 sequence (DNA): TGCACCAGCAGCCCCAGGAACCCTCCCTACGAGCAGTACTTC. Translated: CTSSPRNPPYEQYF.

This clone was detected only once. The V call is TRBV28, the J call TRBJ2-1; TRBD2 matches 11 bases. This CDR3 has 17 residues. Germline trimming cut 3 bases from V and 4 bases from J; bases unmatched to any gene: 8. The V gene's germline CDR1 is MDHEN and CDR2 SYDVKM. CDR3 DNA: TGTGCCAGCAGTTTCCCGACTAGCGGGATGAATTACAATGAGCAGTTCTTC. Its translation: CASSFPTSGMNYNEQFF.

The CDR3 nucleotides are TGTGCCAGCAGCCCCGGACTAGCGGGAGTCCGGGAGCAGTACTTC. Translated: CASSPGLAGVREQYF. The rearrangement uses TRBV27 and TRBJ2-5; TRBD2 matches at 13 bases. Trimming cost V 6 bases and J 11 bases; bases outside gene matches: 12. This CDR3 is built from 15 residues. The V gene's germline CDR1 is MNHEY and CDR2 SMNVEV (reference sequence).

This clone was counted once. The CDR3 here is CSVDQAAVADTQYF. The CDR3 nucleotides are TGCAGCGTTGATCAAGCTGCCGTCGCAGATACGCAGTATTTT. The rearrangement uses TRBV29-1 and TRBJ2-3, with D unclear. V lost 3 bases to trimming and J lost 4 bases, with 14 bases between them. The CDR3 has 14 residues. The germline CDR1 and CDR2 sequences are SQVTM and ANQGSEA.

The chain is built from TRBV5-5 and TRBJ2-7; D not resolved. This CDR3 has 14 residues. Trimming stripped 2 bases from V and 6 bases from J, with 15 bases between. The germline V gene encodes CDR1 SGHKS and CDR2 YYEKEE (reference sequence). Here the CDR3 reads CASSFLGNEREQYF. The CDR3 DNA reads as TGTGCCAGCAGCTTCCTAGGCAACGAGCGCGAGCAGTACTTC.

The genes are TRBV5-8 and TRBJ1-1; D not resolved. Looked up from germline, CDR1 is SGHTS and CDR2 is YDEGEE. V was cut by 4 bases and J by 0 bases, with 7 bases left in between. This CDR3 is built from 13 residues. This chain's CDR3 is CASSLQMNTEAFF. CDR3 in DNA: TGTGCCAGCAGCCTCCAGATGAACACTGAAGCTTTCTTT.

V gene TRBV6-4 combines with J gene TRBJ2-3, with 10 bases fitting TRBD2. The CDR3 has 15 amino acids. The V segment lost 6 bases and the J segment 2 bases; nucleotides outside the gene matches: 5. Germline loops: CDR1 MRHNA, CDR2 SNTAGT. In nucleotides, the CDR3 is TGTGCCAGCAGGGCCGGGACTAGCGACACAGATACGCAGTATTTT. Amino acid sequence: CASRAGTSDTDTQYF.

The rearrangement uses TRBV19 and TRBJ1-5, with D possibly matching TRBD1 (5 bases). V was shortened by 4 bases and J by 7 bases, with 11 bases between the two germline ends. The CDR3 length is 13 residues. CDR1 and CDR2 from the germline V gene are LNHDA and SQIVND (reference sequence). The CDR3 region is CASSTEGMQPQHF. For the CDR3, the DNA is TGTGCCAGTAGTACGGAGGGGATGCAGCCCCAGCATTTT.

This chain uses TRBV27 with TRBJ1-1; 11 bases line up with TRBD1. This CDR3 spans 14 amino acids. CDR1 MNHEY and CDR2 SMNVEV come from the germline V gene (reference sequence). Unmatched junction bases numbered 5, after V lost 7 bases and J lost 4 bases. The CDR3 sequence is CASNTGTGGTEAFF. The DNA for the CDR3 is TGTGCCAGCAACACCGGGACAGGGGGCACTGAAGCTTTCTTT.

CDR3 DNA sequence: TGTGCCAGCAGCCTCCGACCCGGACAGGGGTACTACGAGCAGTACTTC. It translates to CASSLRPGQGYYEQYF. The chain has TRBV14 and TRBJ2-7, with 9 bases that match TRBD1. The CDR3 loop spans 16 amino acids. Germline trimming cut 4 bases from V and 3 bases from J; bases unmatched to any gene: 10. Per germline, CDR1 SGHDN and CDR2 FVKESK.

The table lists this clone with a few counts. CDR3 DNA sequence: TGCGCCAGCAGTCTGACAGTACACTCTGGAAACACCATATATTTT. Amino acid sequence: CASSLTVHSGNTIYF. The chain recombines TRBV23-1 with TRBJ1-3; possible D gene TRBD1, 5 bases. TRBV23-1 is filed as an ORF, its function uncertain. The V gene lost 4 bases and the J gene lost 0 bases, with 10 bases spanning the gap. The CDR3 is 15 residues long.

The chain employs TRBV4-1 and TRBJ2-3; 8 nucleotides line up with TRBD2. Germline V lookup: CDR1 MGHRA, CDR2 YSYEKL. CDR3 length: 16 amino acids. V lost 2 bases, J lost 2 bases, and 6 bases stayed unmatched. The chain's CDR3 is CASSQTAGAPTDTQYF. CDR3 DNA sequence: TGCGCCAGCAGCCAAACAGCGGGAGCCCCCACAGATACGCAGTATTTT.

In DNA form, the CDR3 reads TGCAGCGTTGCGGTAGGGACAGGGCTTTCACCCCTCCACTTT. Amino acids: CSVAVGTGLSPLHF. V and J are TRBV29-1 and TRBJ1-6; 9 nucleotides line up with TRBD1. Germline-derived CDR1 and CDR2 are SQVTM and ANQGSEA. The CDR3 has 14 residues. J gave up 9 bases and V 4 bases, and 7 bases lay outside the gene matches. Looking up the rest from reference TRBV29-1 and TRBJ1-6 gives the full variable domain: SAVISQKPSRDICQRGTSLTIQCQVDSQVTMMFWYRQQPGQSLTLIATANQGSEATYESGFVIDKFPISRPNLTFSTLTVSNMSPEDSSIYLCSVAVGTGLSPLHFGNGTRLTVT.